This entry describes one T cell receptor (beta chain). No antigen is known for it. The time point here: persistent/refractory GD, antithyroid drugs over 5 years with positive TRAb. TCR sequences were obtained from RNA taken from PBMCs. The data are from a study of regulatory T cells in long-lasting Graves disease. Study results and limitations: Those with persistent disease had in common more public clonotypes (2,741) than new patients (roughly 930).

Per germline, CDR1 DFQATT and CDR2 SNEGSKA (reference sequence). Trimming stripped 3 bases from V and 0 bases from J, with 12 bases between. The CDR3 consists of 15 residues. With iRepertoire HTBI primers and Arm-PCR of CDR3 regions, TCR beta libraries were built. TCRdb reprocessed the multiplex PCR reads with MiXCR, giving one entry per CDR3 protein. The data contain around 340,000 distinct CDR3 sequences, roughly a fifth of them singletons. This rearrangement joins TRBV20-1 to TRBJ1-3; D gene unclear. Specimen: peripheral blood mononuclear cells (PBMCs), collected when the disease was refractory, from a patient treated with antithyroid drugs. The source is a female donor with Graves disease. The CDR3 DNA sequence: TGCAGTGCTAGTTCGGGGTTCAGCTCTGGAAACACCATATATTTT. It is translated as CSASSGFSSGNTIYF.